This T cell receptor beta chain was sequenced during a study of neurological immune-mediated disorders. This clonotype was recorded many times. Germline V CDR1 and CDR2: LGHDT, YNNKEL (reference sequence). This CDR3 spans 16 amino acids. J was trimmed by 3 bases and V by 3 bases; bases with no gene match: 9. Sequencing runs each yielded over 170 million TCR-beta sequences from 15-18 subjects. TCRdb recomputed calls from the 5' RACE reads with MiXCR, one row per CDR3 protein. The sample lists 60,000 to 75,000 distinct CDR3 sequences, more than 8% seen once, with under 15% in the top ten. Time point in this sample: longitudinal time-point 2. 2 million PBMCs stored at -80 C were the source of the unsorted libraries.

Sequenced material: PBMCs. The sequence derives from a man aged 25 to 40 in good health. The gene calls are TRBV3-1 and TRBJ2-3; 7 positions agree with TRBD1. Written as DNA, the CDR3 is TGTGCCAGCAGCCACCCGACAGGGTTGGGGACAGATACGCAGTATTTT. This codes for CASSHPTGLGTDTQYF.